These T cell receptor beta chains were read from a single sample in a study of OX40 agonist ivuxolimab in advanced cancers. Here immunoSEQ multiplex PCR was the method, and the copy in TCRdb shows in-frame clones only, minus some. The repertoire consists of under 70,000 clones, with roughly nine tenths occurring once and the leading ten covering more than 10%. The input for sequencing was CD4+ or CD8+ T cells sorted from blood, taken in a trial of the OX40 agonist ivuxolimab. The receptors come from an adult with an advanced solid tumor such as melanoma, head and neck, liver or kidney cancer. Both conserved end residues are part of each CDR3. The D gene is left open where the match is weak. Only part of the rows carry a size: once, few, many, or a class if the clone is expanded.

clone_size,d_call,cdr3_length,v_call,j_call,cdr3_aa,cdr3_nt
.,.,16,TRBV27,TRBJ2-1,CASSLSGQSSYNEQFF,TGTGCCAGCAGTTTATCGGGTCAGAGCTCCTACAATGAGCAGTTCTTC
.,.,14,TRBV11-3,TRBJ2-1,CASSLGGEYNEQFF,TGTGCCAGCAGCTTAGGCGGGGAGTACAATGAGCAGTTCTTC
.,.,11,TRBV2,TRBJ2-2,CASKTTGELFF,TGTGCCAGCAAAACTACCGGGGAGCTGTTTTTT
.,TRBD2,15,TRBV6-1,TRBJ2-1,CASSEQGLAGTEQFF,TGTGCCAGCAGTGAACAGGGACTAGCGGGGACTGAGCAGTTCTTC
.,TRBD1,14,TRBV19,TRBJ1-2,CASSIVAGGYGYTF,TGTGCCAGTAGTATAGTGGCAGGGGGATATGGCTACACCTTC
.,.,13,TRBV2,TRBJ1-5,CASSVDSQKPQHF,TGTGCCAGCAGTGTGGACTCACAGAAGCCCCAGCATTTT
.,.,15,TRBV6-5,TRBJ2-7,CASSYIRGRDFEQYF,TGTGCCAGCAGTTACATAAGGGGAAGGGATTTCGAGCAGTACTTC
.,.,13,TRBV5-1,TRBJ2-3,CASSLMGTDTQYF,TGCGCCAGCAGCTTGATGGGGACCGATACGCAGTATTTT
few,TRBD1,17,TRBV5-4,TRBJ2-2,CASSPDRGPRATGELFF,TGTGCCAGCAGCCCCGACAGGGGCCCTCGAGCCACCGGGGAGCTGTTTTTT
.,.,19,TRBV7-9,TRBJ1-2,CASSLGTGRVGNSSYGYTF,TGTGCCAGCAGCTTAGGAACAGGGAGGGTCGGAAATTCATCTTATGGCTACACCTTC